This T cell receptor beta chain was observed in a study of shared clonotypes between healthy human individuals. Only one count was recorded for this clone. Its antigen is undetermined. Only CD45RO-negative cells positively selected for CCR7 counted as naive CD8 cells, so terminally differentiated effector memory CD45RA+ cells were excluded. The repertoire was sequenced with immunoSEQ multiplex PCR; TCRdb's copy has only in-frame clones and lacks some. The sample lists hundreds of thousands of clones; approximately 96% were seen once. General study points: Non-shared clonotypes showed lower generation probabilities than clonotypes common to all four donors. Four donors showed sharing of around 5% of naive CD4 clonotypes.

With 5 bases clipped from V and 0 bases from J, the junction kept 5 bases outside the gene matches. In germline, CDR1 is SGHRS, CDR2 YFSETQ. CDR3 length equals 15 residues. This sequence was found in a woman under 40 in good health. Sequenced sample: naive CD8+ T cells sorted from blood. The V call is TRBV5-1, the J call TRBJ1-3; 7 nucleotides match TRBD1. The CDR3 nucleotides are TGCGCCAGCAGTCCGGGGACAGCCTCTGGAAACACCATATATTTT. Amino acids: CASSPGTASGNTIYF.